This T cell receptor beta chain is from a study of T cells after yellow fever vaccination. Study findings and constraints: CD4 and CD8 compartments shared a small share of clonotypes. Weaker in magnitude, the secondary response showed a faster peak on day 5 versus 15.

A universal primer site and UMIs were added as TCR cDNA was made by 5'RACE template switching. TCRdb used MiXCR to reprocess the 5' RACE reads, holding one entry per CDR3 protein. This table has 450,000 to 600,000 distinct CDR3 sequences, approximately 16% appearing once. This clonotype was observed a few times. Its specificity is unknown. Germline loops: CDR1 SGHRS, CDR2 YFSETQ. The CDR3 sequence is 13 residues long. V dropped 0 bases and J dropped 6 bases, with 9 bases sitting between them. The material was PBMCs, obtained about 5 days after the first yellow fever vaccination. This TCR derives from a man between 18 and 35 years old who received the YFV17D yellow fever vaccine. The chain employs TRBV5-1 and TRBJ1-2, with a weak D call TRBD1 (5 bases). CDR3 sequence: CASSLVQEDGYTF. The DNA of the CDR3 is TGCGCCAGCAGCTTGGTACAGGAAGATGGCTACACCTTC.